This TCR beta chain was captured in a study of blood T cells in healthy people across ages. Germline-derived CDR1 and CDR2 are LGHNA and YSLEER. V lost 0 bases, J lost 7 bases, and 11 bases stayed unmatched. The CDR3 totals 17 residues. Through a sample-barcoded 5' primer and a J-beta primer mix, a second PCR was run for roughly 6 to 11 cycles. Each CDR3 protein is one row after TCRdb ran MiXCR on the 5' RACE reads. This table holds 1.8 million or so distinct CDR3 sequences, approximately 39% found once. The clonotype was recovered from a human donor in good health. The chain links TRBV4-3 to TRBJ2-1; 8 nucleotides agree with TRBD2. Material for sequencing was blood. CDR3 DNA: TGCGCCAGCAGCCAAGATGCCGAGCGGGGGTACGGAAATGAGCAGTTCTTC. Amino acids: CASSQDAERGYGNEQFF.